These T cell receptor beta chains were read from a single sample in a study of cytomegalovirus exposure and HLA in healthy donors. TCRdb's table, derived via immunoSEQ multiplex PCR, lists solely in-frame clones and lacks some. Among about 160,000 clones, 84% were seen once, and the ten largest hold 5% to 7%. The sequenced sample consisted of PBMCs. The source of these receptors is a man aged 45-65 years in good health and CMV-seropositive. Both conserved end residues are part of each CDR3. A D gene is named only where the DNA matches it firmly. Clone size is not always given. Where it is, it says once, few, many or a class for expanded clones.

v_gene: TRBV7-8
abundance: -
d_gene: TRBD1
len: 13
j_gene: TRBJ1-4
CDR3nt: TGTGCCAGCAGCCTTACAGGGGCCGCGGAACTGTTTTTT
CDR3aa: CASSLTGAAELFF

v_gene: TRBV5-1
abundance: -
d_gene: TRBD2
len: 14
j_gene: TRBJ2-7
CDR3nt: TGCGCCAGCAGCGGGGGCGGGGGGGAGTCCGAGCAGTACTTC
CDR3aa: CASSGGGGESEQYF

v_gene: TRBV5-6
abundance: -
d_gene: TRBD2
len: 18
j_gene: TRBJ2-2
CDR3nt: TGTGCCAGCAGCTTGGCCTCGACTAGCGGGAAAAACACCGGGGAGCTGTTTTTT
CDR3aa: CASSLASTSGKNTGELFF

v_gene: TRBV2
abundance: -
d_gene: TRBD2
len: 12
j_gene: TRBJ2-1
CDR3nt: TGTGCCAGCAGTGGGGGGACTAACGAGCAGTTCTTC
CDR3aa: CASSGGTNEQFF

v_gene: TRBV9
abundance: -
d_gene: -
len: 13
j_gene: TRBJ1-5
CDR3nt: TGTGCCAGCAGCCAAGGACTTAATCAGCCCCAGCATTTT
CDR3aa: CASSQGLNQPQHF

v_gene: TRBV5-6
abundance: -
d_gene: TRBD1
len: 16
j_gene: TRBJ1-1
CDR3nt: TGTGCCAGCACCTGGGGCAGGGGGGCCTGGGCCACTGAAGCTTTCTTT
CDR3aa: CASTWGRGAWATEAFF

v_gene: TRBV6-1
abundance: -
d_gene: -
len: 14
j_gene: TRBJ2-7
CDR3nt: TGTGCCAGCAGTGAAGCGCGGCCGCCCTACGAGCAGTACTTC
CDR3aa: CASSEARPPYEQYF

v_gene: TRBV5-4
abundance: -
d_gene: -
len: 15
j_gene: TRBJ2-5
CDR3nt: TGTGCCAGCAGCACCCGACAGGGTAGCGGAGAGACCCAGTACTTC
CDR3aa: CASSTRQGSGETQYF

v_gene: TRBV29-1
abundance: -
d_gene: TRBD1
len: 15
j_gene: TRBJ1-2
CDR3nt: TGCAGCGCAGGACAGGGGAGTCTAATTAACTATGGCTACACCTTC
CDR3aa: CSAGQGSLINYGYTF

v_gene: TRBV6-6
abundance: -
d_gene: -
len: 13
j_gene: TRBJ1-1
CDR3nt: TGTGCCAGCAGCTCCGACACGAACACTGAAGCTTTCTTT
CDR3aa: CASSSDTNTEAFF

v_gene: TRBV11-2
abundance: -
d_gene: -
len: 16
j_gene: TRBJ2-1
CDR3nt: TGTGCCAGCAGCCTATATTCTGACTCGATGGGCAATGAGCAGTTCTTC
CDR3aa: CASSLYSDSMGNEQFF

v_gene: TRBV5-1
abundance: -
d_gene: -
len: 14
j_gene: TRBJ2-5
CDR3nt: TGCGCCAGCAGCTTGGGTGGGAGCCAAGAGACCCAGTACTTC
CDR3aa: CASSLGGSQETQYF

v_gene: TRBV5-6
abundance: -
d_gene: TRBD2
len: 15
j_gene: TRBJ2-1
CDR3nt: TGTGCCAGCAGCTTGGCTAGCGGGAGTTGGGATGAGCAGTTCTTC
CDR3aa: CASSLASGSWDEQFF

v_gene: TRBV5-6
abundance: -
d_gene: TRBD1
len: 17
j_gene: TRBJ1-6
CDR3nt: TGTGCCAGCAGTTCGGGGGGGTGGGGACAGTATAATTCACCCCTCCACTTT
CDR3aa: CASSSGGWGQYNSPLHF

v_gene: TRBV2
abundance: -
d_gene: -
len: 14
j_gene: TRBJ1-5
CDR3nt: TGTGCCAGCGGCCCGAGGGCAGCAAATCAGCCCCAGCATTTT
CDR3aa: CASGPRAANQPQHF

v_gene: TRBV11-2
abundance: -
d_gene: -
len: 12
j_gene: TRBJ2-3
CDR3nt: TGTGCCAGCAGCCCCTTAGTAGATACGCAGTATTTT
CDR3aa: CASSPLVDTQYF

v_gene: TRBV5-4
abundance: -
d_gene: -
len: 15
j_gene: TRBJ1-2
CDR3nt: TGTGCCAGCAGCTTGGCGGGGGGCTGGACCTATGGCTACACCTTC
CDR3aa: CASSLAGGWTYGYTF

v_gene: TRBV5-1
abundance: -
d_gene: TRBD2
len: 15
j_gene: TRBJ2-7
CDR3nt: TGCGCCAGCAGCTTGTCGGGGGGGTCCCCTACGGTGCAGTACTTC
CDR3aa: CASSLSGGSPTVQYF

v_gene: TRBV7-9
abundance: -
d_gene: TRBD1
len: 15
j_gene: TRBJ2-1
CDR3nt: TGTGCCAGCAGCAAGACAGGGGGCGCTATGGATGAGCAGTTCTTC
CDR3aa: CASSKTGGAMDEQFF

v_gene: TRBV7-3
abundance: -
d_gene: TRBD1
len: 16
j_gene: TRBJ1-1
CDR3nt: TGTGCCAGCAGCTTACAGCCGGGACAGATGAACACTGAAGCTTTCTTT
CDR3aa: CASSLQPGQMNTEAFF

v_gene: TRBV6-6
abundance: once
d_gene: TRBD1
len: 15
j_gene: TRBJ2-1
CDR3nt: TGTGCCAGCACCCCCGACAGGGCGTCCTACAATGAGCAGTTCTTC
CDR3aa: CASTPDRASYNEQFF

v_gene: TRBV27
abundance: -
d_gene: TRBD1
len: 16
j_gene: TRBJ1-4
CDR3nt: TGTGCCAGCAGGCGGAAAACAGGGGTAAATAATGAAAAACTGTTTTTT
CDR3aa: CASRRKTGVNNEKLFF

v_gene: TRBV27
abundance: -
d_gene: TRBD2
len: 13
j_gene: TRBJ2-7
CDR3nt: TGTGCCAGCAGTTTAGCGGGGGGGCGCGAGCAGTACTTC
CDR3aa: CASSLAGGREQYF

v_gene: TRBV7-9
abundance: -
d_gene: -
len: 14
j_gene: TRBJ2-3
CDR3nt: TGTGCCAGCAGCTTAGTAGCACTCCCAGATACGCAGTATTTT
CDR3aa: CASSLVALPDTQYF

v_gene: TRBV6-6
abundance: -
d_gene: -
len: 15
j_gene: TRBJ1-2
CDR3nt: TGTGCCAGCAGTTTCCCCACAGGACCGGGCTATGGCTACACCTTC
CDR3aa: CASSFPTGPGYGYTF

v_gene: TRBV5-6
abundance: -
d_gene: -
len: 15
j_gene: TRBJ1-1
CDR3nt: TGTGCCAGCAGCTTGGGGGGACACAAGAACACTGAAGCTTTCTTT
CDR3aa: CASSLGGHKNTEAFF

v_gene: TRBV10-2
abundance: -
d_gene: -
len: 16
j_gene: TRBJ2-7
CDR3nt: TGCGCCAGCAGTGAGTCGTTGTCCCACTTTACCTACGAGCAGTACTTC
CDR3aa: CASSESLSHFTYEQYF

v_gene: TRBV5-1
abundance: -
d_gene: TRBD2
len: 15
j_gene: TRBJ2-1
CDR3nt: TGCGCCAGCAGCTTGCCCCAGCGGGGCCACAATGAGCAGTTCTTC
CDR3aa: CASSLPQRGHNEQFF

v_gene: TRBV19
abundance: -
d_gene: TRBD2
len: 15
j_gene: TRBJ2-2
CDR3nt: TGTGCCAGTATGTCTCTAGCGGGAGCGCCCGGGGAGCTGTTTTTT
CDR3aa: CASMSLAGAPGELFF